The clone carrying this T cell receptor beta chain was counted between two and nine times. Its specificity is unknown. All the patients suffered relapse after autologous stem cell transplantation, and brentuximab vedotin exposure differed. This entry belongs to a study of PD-1 blockade in classical Hodgkin lymphoma. Whole-study results and caveats: A significant rise in TCR diversity was seen by C4D1 for CD4+ cells but not for CD8+ cells.

Sequencing was performed with immunoSEQ multiplex PCR; in TCRdb, only in-frame clones are kept and a portion is missing. Of 55,000 to 80,000 clones in the sample, about 93% were seen once. Germline-derived CDR1 and CDR2 are SNHLY and FYNNEI. With 1 base removed from V and 9 bases from J, the gap between germline ends came to 7 bases. The CDR3 is 13 residues long. The material sequenced was peripheral blood mononuclear cells (PBMCs), taken at baseline. The clonotype originates from a human donor with classical Hodgkin lymphoma. This chain links TRBV2 with TRBJ1-6; D remains unclear. CDR3 residues: CASSEVGFSPLHF. As DNA, the CDR3 is TGTGCCAGCAGTGAAGTTGGGTTTTCACCCCTCCACTTT.